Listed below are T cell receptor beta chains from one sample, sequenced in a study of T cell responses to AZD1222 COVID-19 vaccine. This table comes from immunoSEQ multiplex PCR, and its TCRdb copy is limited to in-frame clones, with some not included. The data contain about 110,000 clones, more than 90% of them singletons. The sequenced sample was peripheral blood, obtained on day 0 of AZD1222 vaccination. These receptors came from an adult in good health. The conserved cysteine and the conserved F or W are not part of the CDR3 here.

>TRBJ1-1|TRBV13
ASSLVSGAAF
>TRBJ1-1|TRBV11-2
ASSFSGGTEAF
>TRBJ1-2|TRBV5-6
ASSRGGTANYGYT
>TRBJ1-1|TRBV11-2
ASSLEHRENTEAF
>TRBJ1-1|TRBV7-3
ASSLRGQQNTEAF
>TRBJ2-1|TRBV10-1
ASRAGTGVNEQF
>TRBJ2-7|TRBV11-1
ASSSTVYEQY
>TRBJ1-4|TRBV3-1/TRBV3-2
ASSQEFQRKNEKLF
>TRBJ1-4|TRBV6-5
ASSYTRPGAREKLF
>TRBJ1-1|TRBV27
ASSPWAGGGTEAF
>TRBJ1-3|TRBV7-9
ASSHKQGTIY
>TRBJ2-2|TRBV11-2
ASSREGAYTGELF
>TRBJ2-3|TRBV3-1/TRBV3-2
ASSQGGGLGTDTQY
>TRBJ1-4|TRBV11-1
ASSSDQGQDGKLF
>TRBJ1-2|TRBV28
ASKRTGRFGYGYT
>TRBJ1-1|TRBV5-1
ASSLSVGGIAEAF
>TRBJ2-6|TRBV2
ASRVRVYIRDSGANVLT
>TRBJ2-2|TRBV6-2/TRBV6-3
ASSYRGWDTGELF
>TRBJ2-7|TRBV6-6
ATELNRVSHEQY
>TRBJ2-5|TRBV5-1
ASSSLQGAETQY
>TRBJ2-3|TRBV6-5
ASMASGRKDTQY
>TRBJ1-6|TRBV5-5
ASSTGTDNSPLH
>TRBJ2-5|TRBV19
ASSTGFETQY
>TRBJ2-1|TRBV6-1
ASSDPTSGRAIGWNEQF